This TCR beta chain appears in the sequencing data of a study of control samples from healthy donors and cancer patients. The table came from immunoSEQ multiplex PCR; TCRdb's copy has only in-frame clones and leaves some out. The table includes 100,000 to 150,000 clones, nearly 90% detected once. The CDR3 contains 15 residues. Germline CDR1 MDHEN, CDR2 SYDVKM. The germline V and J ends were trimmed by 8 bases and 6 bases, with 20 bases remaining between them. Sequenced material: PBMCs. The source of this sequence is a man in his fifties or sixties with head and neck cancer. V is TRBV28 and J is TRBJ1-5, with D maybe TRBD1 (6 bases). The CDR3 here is CASGFIGGASQPQHF. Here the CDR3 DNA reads TGTGCCAGCGGATTTATAGGGGGGGCGAGTCAGCCCCAGCATTTT.